The 23 T cell receptor beta chains reported below all come from one sample, sequenced in a study of blood T cell repertoires in COVID-19. Generated by immunoSEQ multiplex PCR, the TCRdb table keeps only in-frame clones and is missing some. The sample carries some 220,000 clones, approximately 80% recorded once. Material: peripheral blood. Source of these receptors: a woman aged 55-75 years who had recovered from COVID-19.

This rearrangement joins TRBV15 to TRBJ2-3; tentatively, D is TRBD1 (6 bases). The CDR3 runs 20 residues. V lost 0 bases, J lost 1 base, and 23 bases lay in between. The germline CDR1 and CDR2 sequences are LNHNV and YYDKDF (reference sequence). The DNA for the CDR3 is TGTGCCACCAGCAGAGATATACCCTTAGGTGGGGGCGCGGGCACAGATACGCAGTATTTT. This translates into CATSRDIPLGGGAGTDTQYF.

The genes are TRBV12-3 or TRBV12-4 and TRBJ1-6, with a tentative D call TRBD1 (6 bases). V was clipped by 6 bases and J by 10 bases, with 10 bases between them. There are 12 residues in the CDR3. The DNA of the CDR3 is TGTGCCAGCAGAGGACAGTTATCACCCCTCCACTTT. Its translation: CASRGQLSPLHF.

The rearrangement uses TRBV20-1 and TRBJ2-7, with D unresolved. Germline V gene sequence: CDR1 DFQATT, CDR2 SNEGSKA (reference sequence). Trimming took 7 bases from V and 3 from J, leaving 10 bases between them. The CDR3 loop spans 11 amino acids. The CDR3 DNA reads as TGCAGTGGCGGCAGAAACTACGAGCAGTACTTC. Residues: CSGGRNYEQYF.

V is TRBV7-2 and J is TRBJ1-1, with 10 bases that match TRBD1. With V trimmed by 5 bases and J by 3 bases, 6 bases remained unmatched. Looked up from germline, CDR1 is SGHTA and CDR2 is FQGNSA. The CDR3 consists of 15 residues. In DNA, the CDR3 is TGTGCCAGCAGCGTAGGGGGACAGGGGTACACTGAAGCTTTCTTT. Translated, it gives CASSVGGQGYTEAFF.

V usage is TRBV7-9 and J usage is TRBJ2-2; 13 nucleotides line up with TRBD2. Germline values: CDR1 SEHNR, CDR2 FQNEAQ (reference sequence). This CDR3 has 16 amino acids. Trimming removed 6 bases from V and 7 bases from J; junction bases left unmatched: 8. The CDR3 DNA reads as TGTGCCAGCAGACCCGGGACTAGCGGGGTTAGCGGGGAGCTGTTTTTT. Encoded protein: CASRPGTSGVSGELFF.

The chain uses TRBV2 and TRBJ2-5; 10 positions match TRBD1. Germline assignment: CDR1 SNHLY and CDR2 FYNNEI. This CDR3 is built from 18 residues. V was pared by 0 bases and J by 5 bases, with 12 bases of the junction left unmatched. This chain's CDR3 is CASSEALLGQGKVETQYF. CDR3 DNA sequence: TGTGCCAGCAGTGAAGCGCTTCTGGGACAGGGGAAGGTGGAGACCCAGTACTTC.

This chain links TRBV6-5 with TRBJ2-2; TRBD1 might be the D (6 bases). CDR1 MNHEY and CDR2 SVGAGI come from the germline V gene. The CDR3 covers 14 residues. Between the trimmed V and J ends, which lost 7 bases and 3 bases, there was a span of 12 bases. In nucleotides, the CDR3 is TGTGCCAGCAATCCGGGACACGACACCGGGGAGCTGTTTTTT. This codes for CASNPGHDTGELFF.

The chain joins TRBV5-5 to TRBJ1-6; D is unclear. V gave up 1 base and J gave up 5 bases, with 4 bases separating them. The CDR3 has 13 residues. The germline V gene encodes CDR1 SGHKS and CDR2 YYEKEE (reference sequence). The CDR3 loop is CASSLLNNSPLHF. The CDR3 region has the DNA TGTGCCAGCAGCTTGCTTAATAATTCACCCCTCCACTTT.

V and J are TRBV14 and TRBJ1-2, with D tentatively TRBD1 (5 bases). Trimming shortened V by 4 bases and J by 2 bases, and 11 bases separated the two germline ends. The CDR3 has 14 amino acids. The germline V gene has CDR1 SGHDN and CDR2 FVKESK. The CDR3, as DNA: TGTGCCAGCAGCCTCTCACGGGGGAACTATGGCTACACCTTC. This encodes CASSLSRGNYGYTF.

The chain joins TRBV5-6 to TRBJ1-1; 9 bases are shared with TRBD1. CDR1 is SGHDT, CDR2 YYEEEE, per germline. J was trimmed by 4 bases and V by 6 bases; bases with no gene match: 7. The CDR3 extends over 14 amino acids. This CDR3 is CASTTPGQGTEAFF. For the CDR3, the DNA is TGTGCCAGCACCACACCGGGACAGGGCACTGAAGCTTTCTTT.

V gene TRBV7-3 combines with J gene TRBJ2-1; 10 nucleotides align to TRBD2. The trim removed 6 bases at V and 2 bases at J, leaving 4 bases unmatched. The length of the CDR3 is 15 residues. Germline V CDR1 and CDR2: SGHTA, FQGTGA. The CDR3 region has the DNA TGTGCCAGCAGGACTCTAGCGGGGGCCTACAATGAGCAGTTCTTC. It encodes CASRTLAGAYNEQFF.

The CDR3 here is CASSLLPGGEYEQYF. The CDR3 DNA is TGTGCCAGCAGCTTGCTCCCAGGGGGTGAATACGAGCAGTACTTC. This chain uses TRBV5-4 with TRBJ2-7; 7 bases are shared with TRBD1. This CDR3 comprises 15 residues. Germline CDR1 and CDR2: SGHNT and YYREEE (reference sequence). The junction had 8 bases not matched to a gene; V was cut back by 1 base and J by 4 bases.

The genes are TRBV30 and TRBJ2-5; TRBD1 is a possible D gene (5 bases). The CDR3 is 14 amino acids. Germline V CDR1 and CDR2: GTSNPN, SVGIG (reference sequence). Trimming left V 2 bases short and J 7 bases short, with 17 bases between. CDR3 coding DNA: TGTGCCTGGAGTTGGACACGGCCGGACGGGACCCAGTACTTC. Encoded protein: CAWSWTRPDGTQYF.

The V gene is TRBV4-1, the J gene TRBJ1-5, with D unresolved. Trimming left V 4 bases short and J 0 bases short, with 13 bases between. This CDR3 is built from 16 residues. Germline-derived CDR1 and CDR2 are MGHRA and YSYEKL. The CDR3 DNA follows: TGCGCCAGCAGCCTTAACCTCGGGTATAGCAATCAGCCCCAGCATTTT. Its protein product is CASSLNLGYSNQPQHF.

This clone was counted a few times. The V gene is TRBV6-5, the J gene TRBJ2-1; 7 positions agree with TRBD1. Germline V gene data show CDR1 as MNHEY and CDR2 as SVGAGI. The length of the CDR3 is 13 residues. V gave up 3 bases and J gave up 7 bases; unmatched junction bases: 3. This chain's CDR3 is CASSYETGNEQFF. The CDR3, as DNA: TGTGCCAGCAGTTATGAGACAGGGAATGAGCAGTTCTTC.

This sequence joins TRBV10-3 and TRBJ2-7; D is uncertain. Trimming took 0 bases from V and 2 from J, leaving 11 bases between them. CDR1 ENHRY and CDR2 SYGVKD come from the germline V gene. CDR3 size: 15 residues. The CDR3 sequence: CAISESYSPTYEQYF. The CDR3 DNA follows: TGTGCCATCAGTGAGTCCTATAGTCCGACCTACGAGCAGTACTTC.

The chain recombines TRBV30 with TRBJ1-2; the match to TRBD1 covers 7 bases. Germline lookup yields CDR1 GTSNPN and CDR2 SVGIG (reference sequence). The CDR3 runs to 13 residues. The trim removed 0 bases at V and 5 bases at J, leaving 3 bases unmatched. This chain's CDR3 is CAWSVSRGYGYTF. The DNA for the CDR3 is TGTGCCTGGAGTGTAAGCAGGGGGTATGGCTACACCTTC.

The chain couples TRBV7-9 to TRBJ1-2; D not resolved. The length of the CDR3 is 12 residues. Trimming cost V 3 bases and J 6 bases, with 8 bases left between them. Germline CDR1 and CDR2: SEHNR and FQNEAQ (reference sequence). Here the CDR3 reads CASSFVGDGYTF. In nucleotides, the CDR3 is TGTGCCAGCAGCTTTGTGGGCGATGGCTACACCTTC.

The gene calls are TRBV19 and TRBJ1-1; tentatively, D is TRBD1 (6 bases). The germline CDR1 and CDR2 sequences are LNHDA and SQIVND (reference sequence). The V end lost 11 bases, the J end lost 6 bases, and 22 bases lay between the germline ends. The CDR3 spans 14 residues. CDR3 in DNA: TGTGCCTGCCGGCCCGGGGGGCGCGGACCTGAAGCTTTCTTT. This encodes CACRPGGRGPEAFF.

The chain recombines TRBV7-9 with TRBJ2-7; TRBD2 might be the D (6 bases). Between the trimmed V and J ends, which lost 4 bases and 5 bases, there was a span of 15 bases. Looked up from germline, CDR1 is SEHNR and CDR2 is FQNEAQ (reference sequence). This CDR3 comprises 14 residues. The CDR3 DNA reads TGTGCCAGCAGCTCAGGAGGGGAGAGCCACGAGCAGTACTTC. Its translation is CASSSGGESHEQYF.

The V gene is TRBV12-5, the J gene TRBJ1-1; D remains unclear. Germline V gives CDR1 LGHNT, CDR2 FRNRAP. V lost 6 bases to trimming and J lost 4 bases, with 15 bases between them. The CDR3 is made up of 14 amino acids. This chain's CDR3 is CASGSSGFGTEAFF. The CDR3 bases are TGTGCTAGTGGCTCGAGTGGTTTCGGCACTGAAGCTTTCTTT.

This clone has a single count. The chain recombines TRBV2 with TRBJ2-3; D gene ambiguous. The V and J ends lost 7 bases and 5 bases respectively, with 7 bases between them. The germline gives CDR1 SNHLY, CDR2 FYNNEI. This CDR3 region has 11 residues. This chain's CDR3 is CASTPRDTQYF. In DNA form, the CDR3 reads TGTGCCAGCACCCCCAGAGATACGCAGTATTTT.

The table lists this clone with a few counts. Other DNA sequences in the sample encode the same CDR3. CDR3: CASSLRGGSYNEQFF. The CDR3 DNA reads TGTGCCAGCAGCCTCCGGGGGGGCTCCTACAATGAGCAGTTCTTC. The genes are TRBV3-1 (or the pseudogene TRBV3-2) and TRBJ2-1; 8 bases are a match to TRBD2. The CDR3 is 15 residues long. V was pared by 4 bases and J by 0 bases, with 2 bases of the junction left unmatched. The germline CDR1 and CDR2 sequences are LGHDT and YNNKEL (reference sequence).